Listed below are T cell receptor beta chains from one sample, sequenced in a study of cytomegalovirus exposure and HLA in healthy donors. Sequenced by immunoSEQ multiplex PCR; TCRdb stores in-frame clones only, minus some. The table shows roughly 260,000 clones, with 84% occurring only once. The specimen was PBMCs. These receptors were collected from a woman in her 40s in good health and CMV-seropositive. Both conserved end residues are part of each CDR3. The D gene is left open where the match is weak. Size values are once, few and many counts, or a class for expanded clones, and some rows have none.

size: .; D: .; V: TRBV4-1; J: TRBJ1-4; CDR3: CASSQDKTTTNEKLFF; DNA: TGCGCCAGCAGCCAAGATAAAACAACAACTAATGAAAAACTGTTTTTT
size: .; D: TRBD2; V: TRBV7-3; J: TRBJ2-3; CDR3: CASSLLAGSSTDTQYF; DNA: TGTGCCAGCAGCTTACTAGCGGGGTCTAGCACAGATACGCAGTATTTT
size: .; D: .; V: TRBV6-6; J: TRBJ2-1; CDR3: CASTRSTSNYNEQFF; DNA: TGTGCCAGCACTAGGTCGACTAGTAACTACAATGAGCAGTTCTTC
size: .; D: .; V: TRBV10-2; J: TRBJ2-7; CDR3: CASSEEGGGGPYEQYF; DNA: TGCGCCAGCAGTGAGGAAGGGGGCGGGGGGCCCTACGAGCAGTACTTC
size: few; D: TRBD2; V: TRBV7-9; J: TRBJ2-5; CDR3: CASTKFSGAQETQYF; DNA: TGTGCCAGCACCAAATTTAGCGGGGCCCAAGAGACCCAGTACTTC
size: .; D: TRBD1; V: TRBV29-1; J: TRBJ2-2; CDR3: CSGDSHTGELFF; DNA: TGCAGCGGGGACAGTCACACCGGGGAGCTGTTTTTT
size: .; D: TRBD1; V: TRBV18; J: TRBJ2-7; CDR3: CASSALQGYEQYF; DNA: TGTGCCAGCTCCGCGTTACAGGGGTACGAGCAGTACTTC
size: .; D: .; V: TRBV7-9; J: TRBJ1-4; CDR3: CASSLASPGRGEKLFF; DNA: TGTGCCAGCAGCTTAGCCTCCCCAGGCCGGGGTGAAAAACTGTTTTTT
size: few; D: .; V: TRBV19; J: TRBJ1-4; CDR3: CASNGRINEKLFF; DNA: TGTGCCAGTAATGGCAGGATAAATGAAAAACTGTTTTTT
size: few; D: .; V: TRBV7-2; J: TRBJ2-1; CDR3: CASSSPLFSYNEQFF; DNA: TGTGCCAGCAGCTCCCCCCTGTTTAGTTACAATGAGCAGTTCTTC
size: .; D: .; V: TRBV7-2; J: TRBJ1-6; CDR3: CASSPIGSGDNSPLHF; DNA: TGTGCCAGCAGCCCAATAGGGTCGGGGGATAATTCACCCCTCCACTTT
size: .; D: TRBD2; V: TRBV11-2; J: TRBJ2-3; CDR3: CASSLSGGSAGNTQYF; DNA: TGTGCCAGCAGCTTATCGGGCGGGAGTGCTGGAAATACGCAGTATTTT
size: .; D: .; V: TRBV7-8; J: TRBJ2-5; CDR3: CASRARSVISANQETQYF; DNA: TGTGCCAGCAGAGCCCGGTCGGTTATCTCCGCCAACCAAGAGACCCAGTACTTC
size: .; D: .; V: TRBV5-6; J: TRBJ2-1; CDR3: CASSLRTMNNEQFF; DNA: TGTGCCAGCAGCTTGAGGACAATGAACAATGAGCAGTTCTTC
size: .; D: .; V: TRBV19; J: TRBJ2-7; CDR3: CASSPGLISYEQYF; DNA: TGTGCCAGTAGTCCGGGACTGATCTCCTACGAGCAGTACTTC
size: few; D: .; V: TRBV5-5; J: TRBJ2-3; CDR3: CASSGTSTDTQYF; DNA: TGTGCCAGCAGCGGGACTAGCACAGATACGCAGTATTTT
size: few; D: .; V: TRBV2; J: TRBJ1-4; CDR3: CASRQGEKLFF; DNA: TGTGCCAGCAGGCAGGGGGAAAAACTGTTTTTT
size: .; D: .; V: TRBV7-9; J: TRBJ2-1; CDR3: CASSLMGVSYNEQFF; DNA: TGTGCCAGCAGCTTAATGGGAGTCTCCTACAATGAGCAGTTCTTC
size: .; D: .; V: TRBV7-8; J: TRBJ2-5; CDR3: CASSLAREETQYF; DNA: TGTGCCAGCAGCTTAGCGAGAGAAGAGACCCAGTACTTC
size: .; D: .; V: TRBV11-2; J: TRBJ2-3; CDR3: CASSSSRGAASTDTQYF; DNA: TGTGCCAGCAGCTCCAGCCGGGGGGCGGCTAGCACAGATACGCAGTATTTT
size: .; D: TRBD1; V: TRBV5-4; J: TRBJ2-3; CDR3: CASSWDSSTDTQYF; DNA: TGTGCCAGCAGCTGGGACAGTAGCACAGATACGCAGTATTTT
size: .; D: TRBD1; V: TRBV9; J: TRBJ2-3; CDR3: CASSSPGQDLSDTQYF; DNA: TGTGCCAGCAGCTCGCCGGGACAGGATTTATCAGATACGCAGTATTTT
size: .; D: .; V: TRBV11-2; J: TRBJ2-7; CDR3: CASSLFDHRDDYEQYF; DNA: TGTGCCAGCAGCTTATTCGACCACAGGGATGACTACGAGCAGTACTTC
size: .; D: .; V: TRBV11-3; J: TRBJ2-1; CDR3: CASSLAAGGNEQFF; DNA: TGTGCCAGCAGCTTAGCAGCGGGTGGGAATGAGCAGTTCTTC
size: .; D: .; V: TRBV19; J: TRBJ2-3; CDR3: CASSIVDGAGTQYF; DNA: TGTGCCAGTAGTATAGTCGACGGCGCAGGTACGCAGTATTTT
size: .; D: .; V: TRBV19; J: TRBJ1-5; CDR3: CASSISGGYQPQHF; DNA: TGTGCCAGTAGTATTAGCGGAGGTTATCAGCCCCAGCATTTT
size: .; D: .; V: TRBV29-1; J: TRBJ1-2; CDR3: CSVGREGAPNYGYTF; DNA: TGCAGCGTGGGTAGGGAAGGGGCACCTAACTATGGCTACACCTTC
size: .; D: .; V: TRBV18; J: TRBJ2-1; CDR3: CASSPPLQVEQFF; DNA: TGTGCCAGCTCACCACCCCTGCAGGTCGAGCAGTTCTTC
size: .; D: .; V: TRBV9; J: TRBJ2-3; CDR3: CASSPRGAATDTQYF; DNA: TGTGCCAGCAGCCCCCGGGGGGCGGCGACAGATACGCAGTATTTT
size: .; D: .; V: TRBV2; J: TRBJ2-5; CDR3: CASRGDGETQYF; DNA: TGTGCCAGCAGGGGAGACGGGGAGACCCAGTACTTC
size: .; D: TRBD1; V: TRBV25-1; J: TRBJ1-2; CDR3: CASSESDRGGGYTF; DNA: TGTGCCAGCAGTGAATCGGACAGGGGAGGCGGCTACACCTTC
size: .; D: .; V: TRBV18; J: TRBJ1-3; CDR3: CASSSLPPGGSGNTIYF; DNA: TGTGCCAGCTCATCTTTACCTCCCGGAGGCTCTGGAAACACCATATATTTT
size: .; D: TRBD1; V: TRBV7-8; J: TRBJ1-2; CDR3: CASRATGPNYGYTF; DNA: TGTGCCAGCCGAGCGACAGGGCCCAACTATGGCTACACCTTC
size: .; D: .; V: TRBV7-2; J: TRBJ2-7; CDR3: CASSPDRSYEQYF; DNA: TGTGCCAGCAGCCCGGACAGATCCTACGAGCAGTACTTC
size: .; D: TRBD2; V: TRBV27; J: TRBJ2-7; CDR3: CASSRREAYEQYF; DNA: TGTGCCAGCAGTCGACGGGAGGCCTACGAGCAGTACTTC
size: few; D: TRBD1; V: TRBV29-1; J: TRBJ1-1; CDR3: CSVAVDRGPTEAFF; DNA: TGCAGCGTAGCAGTAGACAGGGGGCCCACTGAAGCTTTCTTT
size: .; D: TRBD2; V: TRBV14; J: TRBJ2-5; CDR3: CASSQGREATQYF; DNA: TGTGCCAGCAGCCAAGGCCGGGAGGCGACCCAGTACTTC
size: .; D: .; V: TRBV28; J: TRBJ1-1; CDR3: CASRPDGVRKVTEAFF; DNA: TGTGCCAGCAGACCCGACGGGGTCCGGAAGGTAACTGAAGCTTTCTTT
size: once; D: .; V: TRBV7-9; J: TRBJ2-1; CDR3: CASSLVSAAWVEQFF; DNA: TGTGCCAGCAGCTTAGTCAGTGCGGCCTGGGTAGAGCAGTTCTTC
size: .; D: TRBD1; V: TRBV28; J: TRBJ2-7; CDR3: CASSPGRGHYEQYF; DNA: TGTGCCAGCAGTCCCGGCAGGGGGCACTACGAGCAGTACTTC
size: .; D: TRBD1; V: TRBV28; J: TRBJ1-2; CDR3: CASSYRDRHYGYTF; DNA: TGTGCCAGCAGTTATAGGGACAGGCATTATGGCTACACCTTC
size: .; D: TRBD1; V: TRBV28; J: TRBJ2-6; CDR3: CASSAGTGVSGANVLTF; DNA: TGTGCCAGCAGTGCCGGGACAGGCGTCTCTGGGGCCAACGTCCTGACTTTC
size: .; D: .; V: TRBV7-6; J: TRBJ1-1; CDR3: CASSFSGGSTEAFF; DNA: TGTGCCAGCAGCTTCTCGGGGGGAAGCACTGAAGCTTTCTTT
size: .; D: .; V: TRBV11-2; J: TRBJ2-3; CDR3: CASSLAQESTDTQYF; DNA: TGTGCCAGCAGCTTAGCTCAGGAAAGCACAGATACGCAGTATTTT
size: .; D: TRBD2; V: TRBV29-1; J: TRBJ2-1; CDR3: CSVGSGNEQFF; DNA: TGCAGCGTTGGTAGCGGGAATGAGCAGTTCTTC
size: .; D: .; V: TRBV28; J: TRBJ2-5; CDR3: CASSPPRDNKETQYF; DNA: TGTGCCAGCAGCCCGCCCCGGGACAACAAAGAGACCCAGTACTTC
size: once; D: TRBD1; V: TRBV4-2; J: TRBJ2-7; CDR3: CASSLRTGGIYEQYF; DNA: TGTGCCAGCAGCTTACGGACAGGGGGCATTTACGAGCAGTACTTC
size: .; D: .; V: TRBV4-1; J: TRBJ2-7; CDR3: CASSQERTVVYEQYF; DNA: TGCGCCAGCAGCCAAGAAAGGACAGTGGTCTACGAGCAGTACTTC
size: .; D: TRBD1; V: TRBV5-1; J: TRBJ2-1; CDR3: CASSFRDSSYNEQFF; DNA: TGCGCCAGCAGCTTCCGGGACAGCTCCTACAATGAGCAGTTCTTC
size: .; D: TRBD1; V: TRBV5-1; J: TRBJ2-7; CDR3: CASSQKAPGQGYEQYF; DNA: TGCGCCAGCAGCCAGAAAGCACCGGGACAGGGCTACGAGCAGTACTTC
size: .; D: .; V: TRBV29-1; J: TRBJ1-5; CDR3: CSVEFARDQPQHF; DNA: TGCAGCGTTGAATTTGCGAGAGATCAGCCCCAGCATTTT
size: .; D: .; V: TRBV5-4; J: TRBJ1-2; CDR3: CASSLGGIGTYGYTF; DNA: TGTGCCAGCAGCTTGGGAGGTATCGGAACCTATGGCTACACCTTC